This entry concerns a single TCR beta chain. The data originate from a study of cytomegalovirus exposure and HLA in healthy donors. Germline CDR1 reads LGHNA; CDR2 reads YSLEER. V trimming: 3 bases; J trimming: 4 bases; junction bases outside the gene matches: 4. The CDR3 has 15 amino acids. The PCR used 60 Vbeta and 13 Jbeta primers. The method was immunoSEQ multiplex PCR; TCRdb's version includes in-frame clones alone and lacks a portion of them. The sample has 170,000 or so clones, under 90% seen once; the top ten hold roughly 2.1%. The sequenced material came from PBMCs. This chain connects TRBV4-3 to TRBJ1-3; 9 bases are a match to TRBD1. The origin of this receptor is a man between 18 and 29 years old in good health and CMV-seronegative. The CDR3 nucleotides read TGCGCCAGCAGCCAGGGACAGGGCGTAGGAAACACCATATATTTT. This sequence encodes CASSQGQGVGNTIYF.